The 23 T cell receptor beta chains presented below share a single source sample, sequenced in a study of blood T cell repertoires in COVID-19 (dated by TCRdb to 2020 to 2022). Preparation of the library involved the immunoSEQ multiplex PCR assay. TCRdb re-hosts the immuneACCESS table, in-frame sequences only. Its copies lack some clones; in the studies checked, an unresolved V gene accounts for under half of them, and the cause for the rest is not known. The sample includes about 370,000 clones, with roughly nine tenths observed a single time. The ten largest clones capture about 1.7% of the sample. Sequences were obtained from PBMCs or T cells enriched from blood (not recorded which). All receptors derive from a woman aged 25 to 39 who had recovered from COVID-19.

This rearrangement joins TRBV7-9 to TRBJ1-5; D might be TRBD1 (6 bases). Germline assignment: CDR1 SEHNR and CDR2 FQNEAQ (reference sequence). The CDR3 length is 14 residues. Trimming shortened V by 4 bases and J by 6 bases, and 13 bases separated the two germline ends. CDR3 sequence reads: CASSSSTGAQPQHF. The DNA of the CDR3 is TGTGCCAGCAGCTCGTCGACAGGCGCTCAGCCCCAGCATTTT.

This chain uses TRBV6-5 with TRBJ2-6; D is undetermined. The CDR3 runs 16 residues. Germline lookup yields CDR1 MNHEY and CDR2 SVGAGI. Trimming took off 0 bases at V and 2 bases at J, with 8 bases between the two ends. The CDR3 DNA reads as TGTGCCAGCAGTTACTCGCCAGGCCCTGGGGCCAACGTCCTGACTTTC. Residues: CASSYSPGPGANVLTF.

The chain uses TRBV6-5 and TRBJ2-7; 8 bases align to TRBD1. Germline V CDR1 and CDR2: MNHEY, SVGAGI. Trimming cost V 2 bases and J 6 bases; bases outside gene matches: 6. The CDR3 contains 14 residues. CDR3 loop: CASSYGQGFGEQYF. The CDR3 DNA reads TGTGCCAGCAGTTACGGACAGGGCTTCGGCGAGCAGTACTTC.

The rearrangement uses TRBV10-1 and TRBJ2-2, with TRBD2 matching over 11 bases. This CDR3 spans 18 amino acids. Losses at the gene ends were 3 bases for V and 5 bases for J; bases not matched to a gene: 11. From germline, CDR1 is WNHNN and CDR2 SYGVQD (reference sequence). The CDR3 reads CASSEAGLAGGSTGELFF. The DNA for the CDR3 is TGCGCCAGCAGTGAAGCTGGACTAGCGGGCGGAAGTACCGGGGAGCTGTTTTTT.

The rearrangement links TRBV13 to TRBJ2-3, with 10 bases identical to TRBD2. V was pared by 5 bases and J by 2 bases, with 7 bases of the junction left unmatched. This CDR3 is built from 16 residues. Germline assignment: CDR1 PRHDT and CDR2 FYEKMQ (reference sequence). CDR3 DNA sequence: TGTGCCAGCAGCCACTGGACTAGCGGCACCACAGATACGCAGTATTTT. It yields the protein CASSHWTSGTTDTQYF. The complete variable domain, with remaining parts taken from reference TRBV13 and TRBJ2-3, reads AAGVIQSPRHLIKEKRETATLKCYPIPRHDTVYWYQQGPGQDPQFLISFYEKMQSDKGSIPDRFSAQQFSDYHSELNMSSLELGDSALYFCASSHWTSGTTDTQYFGPGTRLTVL.

This clone has a single count. The chain links TRBV28 to TRBJ1-2; 9 nucleotides match TRBD1. This CDR3 has 16 residues. Losses at the gene ends were 4 bases for V and 8 bases for J; bases not matched to a gene: 14. From germline, CDR1 is MDHEN and CDR2 SYDVKM. The CDR3 DNA reads as TGTGCCAGCAGTTCATTACAGGGGGCGCAGCGTGGGGGCTACACCTTC. Its protein product is CASSSLQGAQRGGYTF.

This rearrangement joins TRBV7-6 to TRBJ2-3, with D tentatively TRBD1 (6 bases). CDR1 is SGHVS, CDR2 FNYEAQ, per germline. This CDR3 spans 16 amino acids. V shed 1 base and J shed 3 bases, with 14 bases lying between them. CDR3 in amino acids: CASSLGGHQGTDTQYF. In nucleotides, the CDR3 is TGTGCCAGCAGCTTAGGGGGACATCAAGGAACAGATACGCAGTATTTT.

V and J are TRBV30 and TRBJ2-1; D is undetermined. Germline loops: CDR1 GTSNPN, CDR2 SVGIG (reference sequence). The V end was cut by 7 bases, the J end by 16 bases, with 17 bases between. The length of the CDR3 is 10 residues. The CDR3: CASVLRDLFF. Here the CDR3 DNA reads TGTGCCTCGGTGCTGAGAGATCTATTCTTC.

This clone was seen more than once but under ten times. The chain carries TRBV15 and TRBJ2-6; TRBD1 aligns across 10 bases. There are 17 residues in the CDR3. Germline assignment: CDR1 LNHNV and CDR2 YYDKDF (reference sequence). V was clipped by 3 bases and J by 2 bases; unmatched bases: 4. The CDR3 loop reads CATSSDGTGAGANVLTF. The CDR3 DNA reads TGTGCCACCAGCAGTGATGGGACAGGGGCTGGGGCCAACGTCCTGACTTTC.

The chain couples TRBV5-1 to TRBJ2-5; D is possibly TRBD2 (7 bases). V lost 2 bases, J lost 5 bases, and 16 bases lay in between. This CDR3 is built from 15 residues. The germline gives CDR1 SGHRS, CDR2 YFSETQ. The CDR3 is CASSFRQGRVETQYF. CDR3 DNA: TGCGCCAGCAGCTTTAGGCAGGGGAGGGTGGAGACCCAGTACTTC.

The table lists this clone with a few counts. The chain is built from TRBV29-1 and TRBJ2-2; tentatively, D is TRBD1 (6 bases). Germline lookup yields CDR1 SQVTM and CDR2 ANQGSEA. This CDR3 is 12 amino acids long. Trimming stripped 3 bases from V and 5 bases from J, with 7 bases between. CDR3 sequence reads: CSVDRGTGELFF. CDR3 sequence (DNA): TGCAGCGTTGACAGGGGAACCGGGGAGCTGTTTTTT.

This clone was seen a single time. The gene calls are TRBV29-1 and TRBJ2-2; D possibly corresponds to TRBD2 (7 bases). The CDR3 is made up of 15 amino acids. Trimming removed 4 bases from V and 3 bases from J, with 15 bases in between. Germline loops: CDR1 SQVTM, CDR2 ANQGSEA. The DNA of the CDR3 is TGCAGCGTTGTACGGTACGGGGGGCACACCGGGGAGCTGTTTTTT. This sequence encodes CSVVRYGGHTGELFF.

The J gene is TRBJ2-5, the V gene TRBV5-6, with 9 bases fitting TRBD1. The CDR3 extends over 14 amino acids. Germline lookup yields CDR1 SGHDT and CDR2 YYEEEE. V lost 4 bases and J lost 4; bases outside the gene matches: 5. The CDR3 sequence: CASSEQGAGETQYF. The CDR3 DNA follows: TGTGCCAGCAGCGAACAGGGGGCGGGAGAGACCCAGTACTTC.

This clone was counted a single time. This chain links TRBV6-6 with TRBJ1-3; no definite D call. Trimming shortened V by 2 bases and J by 2 bases, and 10 bases separated the two germline ends. There are 15 residues in the CDR3. CDR1 MNHNY and CDR2 SVGAGI come from the germline V gene (reference sequence). CDR3 region: CASSYEKGAGNTIYF. The CDR3 coding sequence is TGTGCCAGCAGTTACGAGAAGGGAGCTGGAAACACCATATATTTT.

CDR3 coding DNA: TGTGCCAGCCGAAACAGGGTCGGCGGCTACACCTTC. Translated: CASRNRVGGYTF. The chain recombines TRBV6-6 with TRBJ1-2; a weak D match, TRBD1 (6 bases). CDR3 length equals 12 residues. Trimming pared 8 bases from V and 8 bases from J, leaving 15 bases between. Germline values: CDR1 MNHNY, CDR2 SVGAGI (reference sequence).

The chain links TRBV9 to TRBJ1-3; D may be TRBD1 (5 bases). The CDR3 is made up of 15 amino acids. Germline CDR1 reads SGDLS; CDR2 reads YYNGEE. V lost 0 bases and J lost 7, with 14 bases in between. CDR3 sequence (DNA): TGTGCCAGCAGCGTAGATCCGACGGGGGGGAACACCATATATTTT. Its translation: CASSVDPTGGNTIYF.

For the CDR3, the DNA is TGTGCCAGCATCTCACCGGGACTCAAGGGGGAGCAGTACTTC. Translation gives CASISPGLKGEQYF. The V gene is TRBV7-9, the J gene TRBJ2-7, with D perhaps matching TRBD2 (6 bases). The germline V gene encodes CDR1 SEHNR and CDR2 FQNEAQ (reference sequence). Deletions cut 7 bases from V and 7 bases from J, with 20 bases between. This CDR3 contains 14 residues.

This chain links TRBV18 with TRBJ2-7; TRBD1 agrees at 7 bases. Germline V gene lookup returns CDR1 KGHSH and CDR2 LQKENI. This CDR3 comprises 13 residues. The V and J ends lost 2 bases and 4 bases, in that order; junction bases with no gene match: 2. CDR3 nucleotide sequence: TGTGCCAGCTCACCAAGGGGGCTTTACGAGCAGTACTTC. Encoded protein: CASSPRGLYEQYF.

J is TRBJ1-2 and V is TRBV7-2, with a tentative D call TRBD1 (5 bases). The germline CDR1 and CDR2 sequences are SGHTA and FQGNSA. Trimming stripped 5 bases from V and 8 bases from J, with 18 bases between. The CDR3 totals 14 residues. CDR3 in amino acids: CASSAVAGPRGYTF. The CDR3 DNA reads TGTGCCAGCAGCGCAGTGGCGGGGCCGCGGGGCTACACCTTC.

The chain carries TRBV19 and TRBJ1-2, with 8 bases lining up with TRBD1. Germline loops: CDR1 LNHDA, CDR2 SQIVND (reference sequence). The V segment lost 2 bases and the J segment 8 bases; nucleotides outside the gene matches: 10. The CDR3 is 15 residues long. CDR3 sequence: CASSIQGARLQGYTF. The CDR3 region has the DNA TGTGCCAGTAGTATACAGGGGGCGCGGTTGCAAGGCTACACCTTC. The full variable domain, completed using reference TRBV19 and TRBJ1-2, is DGGITQSPKYLFRKEGQNVTLSCEQNLNHDAMYWYRQDPGQGLRLIYYSQIVNDFQKGDIAEGYSVSREKKESFPLTVTSAQKNPTAFYLCASSIQGARLQGYTFGSGTRLTVV.

V gene TRBV3-1 (or the pseudogene TRBV3-2) combines with J gene TRBJ2-7, with D possibly being TRBD1 (7 bases). The CDR3 has 16 residues. Trimming removed 4 bases from V and 2 bases from J, with 18 bases in between. CDR1 LGHDT and CDR2 YNNKEL come from the germline V gene (reference sequence). The CDR3 protein is CASSPQGGGYTYEQYF. The CDR3 nucleotides are TGTGCCAGCAGCCCCCAGGGGGGAGGCTATACCTACGAGCAGTACTTC.

The CDR3 DNA is TGCGCCAGCAGCCCAGCCTCGGGTAGTGGAAACACCATATATTTT. Translating gives CASSPASGSGNTIYF. This chain links TRBV5-1 with TRBJ1-3; no clear D gene. The CDR3 covers 15 residues. Germline V gene data show CDR1 as SGHRS and CDR2 as YFSETQ. Trimming removed 4 bases from V and 3 bases from J, with 14 bases in between.

This chain joins TRBV25-1 and TRBJ1-1; no clear D. CDR1 MGHDK and CDR2 SYGVNS come from the germline V gene. CDR3 length equals 14 residues. V lost 6 bases, J lost 4 bases, and 15 bases lay in between. In DNA, the CDR3 is TGTGCCAGCAGCATAAGAGGGTTTGGCACTGAAGCTTTCTTT. Residues: CASSIRGFGTEAFF.